This entry concerns a single T cell receptor beta chain. Original data processing: Researchers report that nucleated cell counts were estimated from reference gene primer amplification. Profiling relied on immunoSEQ multiplex PCR, and the TCRdb table lists in-frame clones only, not all of them. The V and J calls and clone size were taken over from that table, and D and trimming were inferred from the DNA. The table lists more than 250,000 clones, around 88% of them singletons, with 1.5% to 2% in the top ten. The CDR3 has 16 residues. Per the germline V gene, CDR1 is PRHDT and CDR2 is FYEKMQ (reference sequence). The J segment lost 2 bases and the V segment lost 5 bases, leaving 7 bases of the junction unmatched. The sample is drawn from a study of blood T cell repertoires in COVID-19. Study-level information: From T cells, B-cell-depleted T cells, or PBMCs came the material, which was cDNA or gDNA.

Sequences were obtained from peripheral blood. This clonotype was obtained from a woman aged 45-65 years with acute or convalescent COVID-19. The genes are TRBV13 and TRBJ2-3; 10 positions agree with TRBD2. The CDR3 nucleotides are TGTGCCAGCAGCCGCCGGCTAGCGGGAGCCACAGATACGCAGTATTTT. Protein: CASSRRLAGATDTQYF.